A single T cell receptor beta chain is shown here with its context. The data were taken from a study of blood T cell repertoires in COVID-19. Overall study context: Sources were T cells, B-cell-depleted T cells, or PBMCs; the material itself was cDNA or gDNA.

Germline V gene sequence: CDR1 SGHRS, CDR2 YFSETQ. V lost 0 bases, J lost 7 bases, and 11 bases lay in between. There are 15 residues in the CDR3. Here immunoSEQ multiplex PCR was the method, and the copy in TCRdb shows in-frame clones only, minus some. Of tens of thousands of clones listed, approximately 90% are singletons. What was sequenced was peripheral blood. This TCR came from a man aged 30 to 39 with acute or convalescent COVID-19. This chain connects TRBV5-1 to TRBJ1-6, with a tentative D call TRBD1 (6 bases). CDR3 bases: TGCGCCAGCAGCTTGGATGGCAGGGGAAATTCACCCCTCCACTTT. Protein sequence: CASSLDGRGNSPLHF.